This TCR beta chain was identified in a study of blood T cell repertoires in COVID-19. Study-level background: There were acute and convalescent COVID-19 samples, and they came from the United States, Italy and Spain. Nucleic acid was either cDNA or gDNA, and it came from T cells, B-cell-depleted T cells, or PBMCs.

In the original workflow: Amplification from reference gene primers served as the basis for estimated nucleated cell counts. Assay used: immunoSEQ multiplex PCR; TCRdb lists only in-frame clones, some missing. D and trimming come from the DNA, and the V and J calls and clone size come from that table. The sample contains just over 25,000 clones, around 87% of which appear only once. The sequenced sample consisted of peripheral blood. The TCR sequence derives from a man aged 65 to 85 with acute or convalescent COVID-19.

The CDR3 DNA follows: TGCGCCAGCAGTCATTGGGGGGATCAGCCCCAGCATTTT. It is translated as CASSHWGDQPQHF. The V and J genes are TRBV23-1 and TRBJ1-5, with D perhaps matching TRBD1 (5 bases). TRBV23-1 is classed as an ORF, of uncertain function. Trimming left V 3 bases short and J 5 bases short, with 8 bases between. The CDR3 spans 13 residues.